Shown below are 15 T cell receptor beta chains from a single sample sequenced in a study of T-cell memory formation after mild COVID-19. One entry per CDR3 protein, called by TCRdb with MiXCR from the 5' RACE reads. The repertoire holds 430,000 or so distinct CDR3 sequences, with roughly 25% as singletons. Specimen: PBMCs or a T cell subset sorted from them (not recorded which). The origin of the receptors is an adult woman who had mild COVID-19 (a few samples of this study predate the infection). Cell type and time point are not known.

The chain's CDR3 is CASSFSDPILCTEAFF. The CDR3 DNA reads as TGTGCCAGCAGCTTTAGCGACCCGATTTTATGCACTGAAGCTTTCTTT. This sequence joins TRBV11-3 and TRBJ1-1, with D uncertain. The CDR3 spans 16 residues. Per the germline V gene, CDR1 is SGHNT and CDR2 is YENEEA. Trimming cost V 3 bases and J 4 bases, with 18 bases left between them. Full variable domain (rest looked up from reference TRBV11-3 and TRBJ1-1): EAGVVQSPRYKIIEKKQPVAFWCNPISGHNTLYWYLQNLGQGPELLIRYENEEAVDDSQLPKDRFSAERLKGVDSTLKIQPAELGDSAVYLCASSFSDPILCTEAFFGQGTRLTVV.

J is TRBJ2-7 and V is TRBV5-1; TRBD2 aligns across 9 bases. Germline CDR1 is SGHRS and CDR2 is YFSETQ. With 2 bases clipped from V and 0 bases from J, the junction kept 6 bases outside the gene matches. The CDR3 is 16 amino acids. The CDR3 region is CASSFGLAGLSYEQYF. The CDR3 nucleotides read TGCGCCAGCAGCTTCGGGCTAGCGGGACTCTCCTACGAGCAGTACTTC.

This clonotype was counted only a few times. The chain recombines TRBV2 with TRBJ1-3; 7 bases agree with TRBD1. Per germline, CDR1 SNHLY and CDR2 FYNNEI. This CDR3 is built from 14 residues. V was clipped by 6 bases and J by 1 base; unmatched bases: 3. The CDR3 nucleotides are TGTGCCAGCAGACAGGACAGGTCTGGAAACACCATATATTTT. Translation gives CASRQDRSGNTIYF.

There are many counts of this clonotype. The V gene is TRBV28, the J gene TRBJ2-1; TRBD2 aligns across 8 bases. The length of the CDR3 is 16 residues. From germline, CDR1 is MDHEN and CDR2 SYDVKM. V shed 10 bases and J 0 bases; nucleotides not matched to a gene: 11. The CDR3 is CATQSGGALSYNEQFF. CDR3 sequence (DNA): TGTGCCACCCAGAGCGGGGGCGCCCTCTCCTACAATGAGCAGTTCTTC.

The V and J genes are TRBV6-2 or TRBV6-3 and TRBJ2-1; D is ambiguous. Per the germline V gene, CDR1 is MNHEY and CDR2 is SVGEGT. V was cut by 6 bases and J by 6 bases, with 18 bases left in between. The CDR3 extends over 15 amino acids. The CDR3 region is CASSQEGITANEQFF. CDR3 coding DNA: TGTGCCAGCAGCCAGGAAGGGATTACCGCCAATGAGCAGTTCTTC.

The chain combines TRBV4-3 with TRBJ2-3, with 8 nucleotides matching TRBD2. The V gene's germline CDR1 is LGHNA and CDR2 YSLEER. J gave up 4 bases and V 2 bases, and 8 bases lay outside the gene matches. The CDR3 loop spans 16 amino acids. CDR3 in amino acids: CASSQKLAVGPDTQYF. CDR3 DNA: TGCGCCAGCAGCCAAAAACTAGCGGTAGGGCCAGATACGCAGTATTTT.

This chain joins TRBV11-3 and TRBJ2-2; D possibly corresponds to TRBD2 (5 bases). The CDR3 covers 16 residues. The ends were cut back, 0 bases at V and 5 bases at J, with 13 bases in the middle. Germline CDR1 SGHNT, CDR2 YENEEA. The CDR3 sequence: CASSLDSGIRTGELFF. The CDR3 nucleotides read TGTGCCAGCAGCTTAGATTCCGGGATACGTACCGGGGAGCTGTTTTTT. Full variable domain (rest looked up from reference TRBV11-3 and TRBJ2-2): EAGVVQSPRYKIIEKKQPVAFWCNPISGHNTLYWYLQNLGQGPELLIRYENEEAVDDSQLPKDRFSAERLKGVDSTLKIQPAELGDSAVYLCASSLDSGIRTGELFFGEGSRLTVL.

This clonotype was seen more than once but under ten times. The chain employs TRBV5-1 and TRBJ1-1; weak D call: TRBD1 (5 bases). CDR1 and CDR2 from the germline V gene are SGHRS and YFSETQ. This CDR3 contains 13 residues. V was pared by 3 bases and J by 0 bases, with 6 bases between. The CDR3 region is CASSWDVNTEAFF. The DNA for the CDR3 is TGCGCCAGCAGCTGGGACGTGAACACTGAAGCTTTCTTT.

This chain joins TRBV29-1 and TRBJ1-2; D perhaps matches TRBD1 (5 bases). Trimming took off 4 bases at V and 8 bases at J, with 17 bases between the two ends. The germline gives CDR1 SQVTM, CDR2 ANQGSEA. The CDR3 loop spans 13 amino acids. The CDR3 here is CSVVRDLSSGYTF. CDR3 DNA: TGCAGCGTTGTAAGGGACCTTTCATCCGGCTACACCTTC.

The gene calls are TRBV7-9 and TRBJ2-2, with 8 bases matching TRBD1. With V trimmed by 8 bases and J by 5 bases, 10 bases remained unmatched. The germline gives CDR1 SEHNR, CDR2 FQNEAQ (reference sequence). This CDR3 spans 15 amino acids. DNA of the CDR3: TGTGCCAGCGCACCCTGGACAGGGACGACCGGGGAGCTGTTTTTT. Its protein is CASAPWTGTTGELFF.

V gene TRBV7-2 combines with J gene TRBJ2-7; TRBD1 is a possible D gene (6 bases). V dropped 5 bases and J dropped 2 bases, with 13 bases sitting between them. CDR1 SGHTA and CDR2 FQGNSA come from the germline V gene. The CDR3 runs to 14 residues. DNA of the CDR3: TGTGCCAGCAGCCCTACAGGGTACCCCTACGAGCAGTACTTC. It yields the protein CASSPTGYPYEQYF.

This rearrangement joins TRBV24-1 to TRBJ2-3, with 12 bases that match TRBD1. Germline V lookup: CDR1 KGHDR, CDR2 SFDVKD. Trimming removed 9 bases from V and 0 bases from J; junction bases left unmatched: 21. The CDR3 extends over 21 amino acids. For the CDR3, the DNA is TGTGCCACCTTCACCCCGGGGGGGACAGGGGGCGAACCGCTTAGCACAGATACGCAGTATTTT. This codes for CATFTPGGTGGEPLSTDTQYF.

CDR3 residues: CASSLGQGRKNTEAFF. The CDR3, as DNA: TGCGCCAGCAGCTTAGGACAGGGGCGAAAGAACACTGAAGCTTTCTTT. The chain couples TRBV4-1 to TRBJ1-1; 9 positions agree with TRBD1. V lost 5 bases to trimming and J lost 1 base; unmatched junction nucleotides: 8. The CDR3 totals 16 residues. Germline CDR1 is MGHRA and CDR2 is YSYEKL.

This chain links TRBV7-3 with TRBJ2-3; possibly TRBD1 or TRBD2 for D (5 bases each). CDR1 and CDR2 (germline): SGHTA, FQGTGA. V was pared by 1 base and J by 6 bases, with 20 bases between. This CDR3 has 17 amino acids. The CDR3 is CASSLSGGRGYLDTQYF. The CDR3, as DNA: TGTGCCAGCAGCTTAAGTGGGGGTAGAGGCTACCTTGATACGCAGTATTTT.

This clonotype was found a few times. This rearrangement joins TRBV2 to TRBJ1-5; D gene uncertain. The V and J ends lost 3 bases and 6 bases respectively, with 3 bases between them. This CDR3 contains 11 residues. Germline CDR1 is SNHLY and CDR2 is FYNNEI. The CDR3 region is CASSDGQPQHF. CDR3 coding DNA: TGTGCCAGCAGTGATGGTCAGCCCCAGCATTTT.